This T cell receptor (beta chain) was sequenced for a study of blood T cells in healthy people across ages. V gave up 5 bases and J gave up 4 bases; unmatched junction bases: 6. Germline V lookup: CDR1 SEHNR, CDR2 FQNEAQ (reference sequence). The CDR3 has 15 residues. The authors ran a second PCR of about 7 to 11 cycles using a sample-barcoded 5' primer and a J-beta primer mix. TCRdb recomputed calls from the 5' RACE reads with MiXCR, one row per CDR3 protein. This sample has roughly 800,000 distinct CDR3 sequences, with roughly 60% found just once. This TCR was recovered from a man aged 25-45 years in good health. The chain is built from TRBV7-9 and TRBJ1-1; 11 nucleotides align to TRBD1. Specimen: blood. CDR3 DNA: TGTGCCAGCAGCCCGGGGACAGGGGGTCTCACTGAAGCTTTCTTT. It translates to CASSPGTGGLTEAFF.